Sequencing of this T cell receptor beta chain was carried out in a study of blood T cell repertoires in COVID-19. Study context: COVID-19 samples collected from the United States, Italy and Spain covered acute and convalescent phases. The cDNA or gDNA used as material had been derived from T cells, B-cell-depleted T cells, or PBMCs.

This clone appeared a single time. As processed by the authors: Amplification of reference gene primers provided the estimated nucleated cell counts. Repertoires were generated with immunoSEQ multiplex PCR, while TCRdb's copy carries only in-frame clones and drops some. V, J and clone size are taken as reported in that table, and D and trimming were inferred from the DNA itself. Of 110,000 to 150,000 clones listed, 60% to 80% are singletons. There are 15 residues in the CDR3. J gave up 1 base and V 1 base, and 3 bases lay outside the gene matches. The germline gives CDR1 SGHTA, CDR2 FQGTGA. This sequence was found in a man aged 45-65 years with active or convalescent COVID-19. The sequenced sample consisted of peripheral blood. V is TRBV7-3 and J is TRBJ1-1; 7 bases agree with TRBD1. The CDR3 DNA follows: TGTGCCAGCAGCTTAATCAGACAGGGGAACACTGAAGCTTTCTTT. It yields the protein CASSLIRQGNTEAFF.